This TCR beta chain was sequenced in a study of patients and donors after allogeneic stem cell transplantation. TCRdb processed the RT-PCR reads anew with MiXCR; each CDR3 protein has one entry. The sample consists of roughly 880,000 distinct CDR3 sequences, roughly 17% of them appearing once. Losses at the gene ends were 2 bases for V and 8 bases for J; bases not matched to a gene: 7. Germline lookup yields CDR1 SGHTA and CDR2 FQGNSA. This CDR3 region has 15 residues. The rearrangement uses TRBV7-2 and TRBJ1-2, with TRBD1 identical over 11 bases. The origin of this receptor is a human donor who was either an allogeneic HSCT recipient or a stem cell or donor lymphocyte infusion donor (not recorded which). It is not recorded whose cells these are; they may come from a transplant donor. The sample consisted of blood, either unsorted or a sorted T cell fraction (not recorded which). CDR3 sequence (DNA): TGTGCCAGCAGCTTACCGGGACAGGGGGAAAGAGGCTACACCTTC. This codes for CASSLPGQGERGYTF.